This T cell receptor (beta chain) was captured by sequencing in a study of T-cell reconstitution after alpha-beta-depleted transplantation in children. The library targeted TCRbeta and was prepared with unique molecular identifiers. Each CDR3 protein is one row after TCRdb ran MiXCR on the PCR reads. The sample includes 600,000 to 700,000 distinct CDR3 sequences, around a sixth of them seen just once. Trimming shortened V by 6 bases and J by 5 bases, and 17 bases separated the two germline ends. The CDR3 is made up of 16 amino acids. The germline gives CDR1 SGHTA, CDR2 FQGTGA. This clonotype was sampled from a human donor who donated a stem cell graft to a child with acute myeloid leukemia. This sample comprised PBMCs from the stem cell graft donor, obtained from the stem cell graft. The chain couples TRBV7-3 to TRBJ1-6; no clear D. CDR3 in DNA: TGTGCCAGCAGTCTAGAGGCAGGCGCCGATAATTCACCCCTCCACTTT. Its protein product is CASSLEAGADNSPLHF.